This T cell receptor (beta chain) was recovered during a study of blood T cell repertoires in COVID-19. The CDR3 extends over 13 amino acids. Germline CDR1 is SGHDT and CDR2 is YYEEEE. V gave up 0 bases and J gave up 9 bases, with 12 bases separating them. As handled by the study authors: Amplified reference gene primers provided the basis for estimating nucleated cell counts. Method: immunoSEQ multiplex PCR; TCRdb's copy keeps in-frame clones and lacks some. V and J calls and clone size follow that table, whereas D and trimming were derived from the DNA. The data hold some 150,000 clones, with 80% to 90% observed a single time.

The receptor was derived from a woman aged 55-69 years with COVID-19, enrolled during active disease. Sequenced input: peripheral blood. The chain links TRBV5-6 to TRBJ1-2; D might be TRBD1 (6 bases). CDR3: CASSLGQAPSYTF. The CDR3 nucleotides are TGTGCCAGCAGCTTGGGACAGGCTCCCAGCTACACCTTC.